Presented here are 18 T cell receptor beta chains from one specimen sequenced in a study of early T cells in non-severe SARS-CoV-2 infection. MiXCR was run by TCRdb on the 5' RACE reads, yielding one entry per CDR3 protein. The sample has under 75,000 distinct CDR3 sequences, over 10% seen once. Sequences were obtained from whole blood. The receptors originated from an adult who was a healthcare worker with PCR-confirmed SARS-CoV-2 infection or an uninfected control (not recorded which).

This clonotype occurred many times. The rearrangement joins TRBV3-1 to TRBJ1-2; TRBD1 is a possible D gene (6 bases). Germline V lookup: CDR1 LGHDT, CDR2 YNNKEL (reference sequence). V was shortened by 6 bases and J by 8 bases, with 10 bases between the two germline ends. The CDR3 is made up of 11 amino acids. CDR3 nucleotide sequence: TGTGCCAGCAGTCAACAGGGAGGCTACACCTTC. It translates to CASSQQGGYTF.

J is TRBJ1-1 and V is TRBV2; weak D call: TRBD1 (5 bases). Germline values: CDR1 SNHLY, CDR2 FYNNEI. Trimming pared 6 bases from V and 9 bases from J, leaving 14 bases between. This CDR3 region has 12 residues. The CDR3 is CASRADSGKAFF. The DNA for the CDR3 is TGTGCCAGCAGAGCCGACAGTGGGAAAGCTTTCTTT.

In this sample, this clonotype turned up many times. The chain links TRBV20-1 to TRBJ2-7; 7 nucleotides align to TRBD1. Germline CDR1 is DFQATT and CDR2 is SNEGSKA (reference sequence). J was trimmed by 3 bases and V by 7 bases; bases with no gene match: 9. The CDR3 runs 13 residues. CDR3 nucleotides: TGCAGTGGTGAGGACAGGCCGATCTACGAGCAGTACTTC. It yields the protein CSGEDRPIYEQYF.

This clonotype turned up a few times. This chain joins TRBV20-1 and TRBJ2-6, with a weak D call TRBD2 (5 bases). The germline V gene has CDR1 DFQATT and CDR2 SNEGSKA (reference sequence). This CDR3 has 15 amino acids. Trimming stripped 0 bases from V and 1 base from J, with 7 bases between. The CDR3 DNA is TGCAGTGCTAGAGATGAGGGTTCTGGGGCCAACGTCCTGACTTTC. It specifies CSARDEGSGANVLTF.

A few counts support this clonotype. For the CDR3, the DNA is TGTGCCAGCAGTACCCGGGACCGCCAGTACTTC. Translated: CASSTRDRQYF. The V and J genes are TRBV6-5 and TRBJ2-7; D is tentatively TRBD1 or TRBD2 (5 bases each). The CDR3 covers 11 residues. V was shortened by 5 bases and J by 10 bases, with 12 bases between the two germline ends. Germline V gene data show CDR1 as MNHEY and CDR2 as SVGAGI.

The chain links TRBV29-1 to TRBJ2-7; D possibly corresponds to TRBD2 (5 bases). This CDR3 is built from 13 residues. V lost 7 bases and J 5 bases, leaving 18 bases between the germline ends. In germline, CDR1 is SQVTM, CDR2 ANQGSEA. CDR3: CSGKRVPGNEQYF. CDR3 DNA: TGCAGCGGCAAAAGAGTGCCGGGGAACGAGCAGTACTTC.

This clonotype was counted only a few times. The CDR3 here is CASSLRTSGYEQYF. DNA for the CDR3: TGTGCCAGCAGCCTACGGACTAGCGGCTACGAGCAGTACTTC. V usage is TRBV11-1 and J usage is TRBJ2-7, with TRBD2 identical over 10 bases. With 5 bases clipped from V and 3 bases from J, the junction kept 4 bases outside the gene matches. The germline gives CDR1 SGHAT, CDR2 FQDESV (reference sequence). The CDR3 spans 14 residues.

The rearrangement links TRBV5-1 to TRBJ2-7; 11 bases agree with TRBD2. The J segment lost 5 bases and the V segment lost 4 bases, leaving 5 bases of the junction unmatched. Germline values: CDR1 SGHRS, CDR2 YFSETQ. The CDR3 contains 14 residues. The CDR3 nucleotides are TGCGCCAGCAGCCCCGGGACTAGCGGTGACGAGCAGTACTTC. It yields the protein CASSPGTSGDEQYF.

A word on this clonotype: This may be a read error, as it is one base from a much larger clone. The chain has TRBV11-2 and TRBJ1-6, with D tentatively TRBD1 (5 bases). Germline assignment: CDR1 SGHAT and CDR2 FQNNGV. This CDR3 comprises 15 residues. With 1 base removed from V and 10 bases from J, the gap between germline ends came to 14 bases. The CDR3 spells CASSLGRGRLSPLHF. The CDR3 region has the DNA TGTGCCAGCAGCTTAGGCCGGGGCAGATTATCACCCCTCCACTTT. Full variable domain (missing parts from reference TRBV11-2 and TRBJ1-6): EAGVAQSPRYKIIEKRQSVAFWCNPISGHATLYWYQQILGQGPKLLIQFQNNGVVDDSQLPKDRFSAERLKGVDSTLKIQPAKLEDSAVYLCASSLGRGRLSPLHFGNGTRLTVT.

V gene TRBV5-1 combines with J gene TRBJ1-2, with D tentatively TRBD1 (5 bases). Germline-derived CDR1 and CDR2 are SGHRS and YFSETQ. The CDR3 runs 14 residues. Trimming shortened V by 1 base and J by 6 bases, and 13 bases separated the two germline ends. The CDR3 sequence: CASSLWGRAHGYTF. The CDR3 DNA is TGCGCCAGCAGCTTGTGGGGCAGGGCGCATGGCTACACCTTC.

This clonotype appeared a few times. The chain recombines TRBV7-9 with TRBJ2-7; possible D gene TRBD1, 5 bases. Trimming took 5 bases from V and 5 from J, leaving 13 bases between them. CDR3 length: 13 amino acids. CDR1 and CDR2 from the germline V gene are SEHNR and FQNEAQ (reference sequence). In DNA form, the CDR3 reads TGTGCCAGCAGCCCAGGGTCTCGGAACGAGCAGTACTTC. This sequence encodes CASSPGSRNEQYF.

This clonotype has ten or more counts. V gene TRBV7-6 combines with J gene TRBJ1-3, with D tentatively TRBD1 (5 bases). The CDR3 is 17 amino acids. Germline assignment: CDR1 SGHVS and CDR2 FNYEAQ. V was cut by 2 bases and J by 2 bases, with 16 bases left in between. Here the CDR3 reads CASSLSSGDVAGNTIYF. CDR3 coding DNA: TGTGCCAGCAGCTTAAGTTCGGGGGATGTCGCTGGAAACACCATATATTTT.

This clonotype was seen a few times. The chain employs TRBV29-1 and TRBJ2-1; 10 bases match TRBD1. CDR3 length: 12 residues. V was clipped by 7 bases and J by 9 bases; unmatched bases: 6. In germline, CDR1 is SQVTM, CDR2 ANQGSEA. CDR3 coding DNA: TGCAGCGGTGACAGGGGGCTAGGTGAGCAGTTCTTC. It is translated as CSGDRGLGEQFF.

This clonotype showed up just a few times. The rearrangement joins TRBV5-1 to TRBJ2-2; 12 positions match TRBD2. With 2 bases clipped from V and 4 bases from J, the junction kept 9 bases outside the gene matches. Germline CDR1 SGHRS, CDR2 YFSETQ. The CDR3 is 18 residues long. The CDR3 protein is CASSFSTSGRSSTGELFF. The CDR3 nucleotides read TGCGCCAGCAGCTTCAGCACTAGCGGGAGGTCGAGCACCGGGGAGCTGTTTTTT.

This clonotype has a count of ten or more. V and J are TRBV6-1 and TRBJ1-6; D is ambiguous. V was shortened by 8 bases and J by 9 bases, with 17 bases between the two germline ends. The germline V gene has CDR1 MNHNS and CDR2 SASEGT. The CDR3 is 14 residues long. The chain's CDR3 is CASHSGQYGSPLHF. CDR3 bases: TGTGCCAGCCACAGCGGTCAATATGGTTCACCCCTCCACTTT.

This clonotype was recorded a few times. The chain employs TRBV7-9 and TRBJ2-7, with D perhaps TRBD2 (5 bases). The germline V gene has CDR1 SEHNR and CDR2 FQNEAQ (reference sequence). The CDR3 totals 12 residues. The V gene lost 4 bases and the J gene lost 7 bases, with 11 bases spanning the gap. The CDR3 loop is CASSSDGGEQYF. The DNA of the CDR3 is TGTGCCAGCAGCTCCGACGGCGGGGAGCAGTACTTC.

This clonotype turned up a few times. This rearrangement joins TRBV28 to TRBJ2-3; 10 bases are shared with TRBD2. The V and J ends lost 6 bases and 0 bases, in that order; junction bases with no gene match: 3. CDR1 and CDR2 (germline): MDHEN, SYDVKM. This CDR3 comprises 15 residues. CDR3 region: CASRSSGGSTDTQYF. In nucleotides, the CDR3 is TGTGCCAGCAGGTCTAGCGGGGGTAGCACAGATACGCAGTATTTT.

This clonotype was seen at least ten times. V is TRBV5-1 and J is TRBJ2-1, with 7 bases fitting TRBD1. This CDR3 spans 13 amino acids. The junction had 3 bases not matched to a gene; V was cut back by 2 bases and J by 7 bases. CDR1 SGHRS and CDR2 YFSETQ come from the germline V gene. The CDR3 nucleotides read TGCGCCAGCAGCTTAGGACAGGCGAATGAGCAGTTCTTC. Residues: CASSLGQANEQFF.